Presented here are 22 T cell receptor beta chains from one specimen sequenced in a study of post-analysis software for immune sequencing data. The study, taken as a whole, reports: Roughly 5 TRBV segments, including TRBV5-6, TRBV5-1 and TRBV20-1, were more frequent in patients than controls.

The authors incorporated unique molecular identifiers into the TCR beta cDNA libraries. TCRdb re-analysed the PCR reads in MiXCR, keeping a single row per CDR3 protein. The table lists about 800,000 distinct CDR3 sequences, roughly 27% of them singletons. The antigens for these receptors are not known. Specimen: blood. The receptors were gathered from a girl aged 5 to 17 with multiple sclerosis.

The rearrangement links TRBV2 to TRBJ2-1, with D uncertain. This CDR3 contains 11 residues. V gave up 6 bases and J gave up 6 bases, with 6 bases separating them. Germline lookup yields CDR1 SNHLY and CDR2 FYNNEI. The CDR3 DNA follows: TGTGCCAGCAGGGAGAGCAATGAGCAGTTCTTC. Amino acid sequence: CASRESNEQFF.

This clonotype has ten or more counts. This chain joins TRBV6-5 and TRBJ2-5; 7 nucleotides agree with TRBD1. The V and J ends lost 2 bases and 5 bases, in that order; junction bases with no gene match: 5. Germline V CDR1 and CDR2: MNHEY, SVGAGI. This CDR3 is built from 14 residues. The chain's CDR3 is CASSYITGAETQYF. The CDR3 bases are TGTGCCAGCAGTTACATTACAGGGGCGGAGACCCAGTACTTC.

Turning to this clonotype: At one boundary the junction diverges from the germline segment, which might be a read error. V usage is TRBV10-3 and J usage is TRBJ2-3; the D gene is possibly TRBD2 (5 bases). Germline V gene sequence: CDR1 ENHRY, CDR2 SYGVKD. The CDR3 spans 13 residues. The CDR3 spells CAITVASIDTQYF. The CDR3 DNA is TGTGCCATCACAGTTGCTAGCATAGATACGCAGTATTTT.

This chain connects TRBV6-5 to TRBJ2-5, with a possible D match to TRBD2 (6 bases). The CDR3 covers 16 residues. Germline values: CDR1 MNHEY, CDR2 SVGAGI. The germline V and J ends were trimmed by 4 bases and 11 bases, with 26 bases remaining between them. CDR3 loop: CASSSGSGAPRREQYF. The CDR3 DNA reads as TGTGCCAGCAGTTCCGGATCCGGGGCCCCTAGGAGGGAGCAGTACTTC.

As for this clonotype: At one boundary the junction diverges from the germline segment, which might be a read error. The V and J genes are TRBV7-2 and TRBJ2-3, with D perhaps given as TRBD1 or TRBD2 (5 bases each). From germline, CDR1 is SGHTA and CDR2 FQGNSA. The CDR3 length is 15 residues. CDR3 sequence reads: CANSLRGLTTDTQYF. CDR3 in DNA: TGTGCCAACAGCTTACGGGGCCTAACCACAGATACGCAGTATTTT.

CDR3 in amino acids: CAISESNLETQYF. For the CDR3, the DNA is TGTGCCATCAGTGAGTCGAATTTGGAGACCCAGTACTTC. This rearrangement joins TRBV10-3 to TRBJ2-5; D unresolved. V was clipped by 0 bases and J by 5 bases, with 7 bases between them. The CDR3 is 13 residues long. The germline V gene has CDR1 ENHRY and CDR2 SYGVKD.

This clonotype came up a few times. This chain links TRBV5-4 with TRBJ1-2; a possible D gene is TRBD1 (6 bases). The germline gives CDR1 SGHNT, CDR2 YYREEE (reference sequence). The CDR3 runs 15 residues. Trimming took off 3 bases at V and 3 bases at J, with 15 bases between the two ends. The CDR3 spells CASSSGAAGDYGYTF. The DNA of the CDR3 is TGTGCCAGCAGCTCTGGGGCGGCAGGGGACTATGGCTACACCTTC. Using reference TRBV5-4 and TRBJ1-2 for the parts outside the CDR3, the full variable domain is ETGVTQSPTHLIKTRGQQVTLRCSSQSGHNTVSWYQQALGQGPQFIFQYYREEENGRGNFPPRFSGLQFPNYSSELNVNALELDDSALYLCASSSGAAGDYGYTFGSGTRLTVV.

Remarks on this clonotype: A much larger clone lies a single base off, so this may be a read error. V gene TRBV11-2 combines with J gene TRBJ2-1; 13 bases line up with TRBD2. The V gene's germline CDR1 is SGHAT and CDR2 FQNNGV. Unmatched junction bases numbered 7, after V lost 0 bases and J lost 11 bases. There are 16 residues in the CDR3. CDR3 DNA sequence: TGTGCCAGCAGCTTAGAGGGGACTAGCGGGACTGGTAAGCAGTTCTTC. Encoded protein: CASSLEGTSGTGKQFF.

The table lists this clonotype with a count of one. The chain is built from TRBV6-6 and TRBJ2-7, with 10 bases lining up with TRBD2. The CDR3 loop spans 16 amino acids. Germline CDR1 MNHNY, CDR2 SVGAGI (reference sequence). The V segment lost 4 bases and the J segment 5 bases; nucleotides outside the gene matches: 11. CDR3 in amino acids: CASSSYTGTSENEQYF. The CDR3 coding sequence is TGTGCCAGCAGTTCATATACCGGGACTAGCGAGAACGAGCAGTACTTC.

The rearrangement links TRBV27 to TRBJ2-7; no reliable D call. The CDR3 is 11 amino acids. The V end lost 3 bases, the J end lost 7 bases, and 7 bases lay between the germline ends. CDR1 is MNHEY and CDR2 is SMNVEV in the germline V gene (reference sequence). The CDR3 DNA follows: TGTGCCAGCAGTTTCCGCCGGGAGCAGTACTTC. Amino acids: CASSFRREQYF.

This clonotype came up once. The chain employs TRBV7-2 and TRBJ2-3; D is perhaps TRBD2 (6 bases). Germline-derived CDR1 and CDR2 are SGHTA and FQGNSA. CDR3 length: 15 amino acids. V lost 3 bases, J lost 2 bases, and 12 bases lay in between. The CDR3 DNA is TGTGCCAGCAGCTTGGGTAGCGGCCCCACAGATACGCAGTATTTT. Its protein is CASSLGSGPTDTQYF. Full variable domain (outside the CDR3, taken from reference TRBV7-2 and TRBJ2-3): GAGVSQSPSNKVTEKGKDVELRCDPISGHTALYWYRQSLGQGLEFLIYFQGNSAPDKSGLPSDRFSAERTGGSVSTLTIQRTQQEDSAVYLCASSLGSGPTDTQYFGPGTRLTVL.

V gene TRBV12-3 or TRBV12-4 combines with J gene TRBJ2-7, with TRBD2 identical over 11 bases. The CDR3 has 17 residues. V was pared by 7 bases and J by 2 bases, with 13 bases of the junction left unmatched. The CDR3 DNA reads as TGTGCCAGCACCACGATCACGATTAGCGGGAGGGCCTACGAGCAGTACTTC. This gives the protein CASTTITISGRAYEQYF.

This clonotype showed up just a few times. The rearrangement uses TRBV7-8 and TRBJ2-1; the match to TRBD2 covers 7 bases. This CDR3 contains 16 residues. Germline-derived CDR1 and CDR2 are SGHVS and FQNEAQ. V was pared by 2 bases and J by 3 bases, with 7 bases of the junction left unmatched. The CDR3 DNA sequence: TGTGCCAGCAGCTTAAAAGGACTAGGCGGCTACAATGAGCAGTTCTTC. Protein sequence: CASSLKGLGGYNEQFF.

This chain connects TRBV7-2 to TRBJ1-2; a weak D match, TRBD1 (6 bases). Germline V lookup: CDR1 SGHTA, CDR2 FQGNSA. The CDR3 is 13 amino acids. V was trimmed by 11 bases and J by 2 bases, leaving 15 bases between them. CDR3 nucleotides: TGTGCCGGCATCAAGGGACAAAACTATGGCTACACCTTC. As protein: CAGIKGQNYGYTF.

In its sample, this clonotype was seen many times. This chain connects TRBV10-3 to TRBJ2-7, with D possibly being TRBD1 (5 bases). The V gene lost 3 bases and the J gene lost 4 bases, with 10 bases spanning the gap. The CDR3 spans 13 residues. The germline V gene encodes CDR1 ENHRY and CDR2 SYGVKD. CDR3 DNA: TGTGCCATCAGTGATGGCAGGGCTTACGAGCAGTACTTC. Amino acid sequence: CAISDGRAYEQYF.

The V and J genes are TRBV3-1 and TRBJ2-1; 10 bases fit TRBD2. V gave up 0 bases and J gave up 7 bases; unmatched junction bases: 0. Germline V lookup: CDR1 LGHDT, CDR2 YNNKEL (reference sequence). The CDR3 contains 14 residues. CDR3 DNA: TGTGCCAGCAGCCAAGAACTAGCGGGAAATGAGCAGTTCTTC. It yields the protein CASSQELAGNEQFF.

The V gene is TRBV7-9, the J gene TRBJ2-7; D ambiguous. Trimming left V 4 bases short and J 10 bases short, with 11 bases between. Per germline, CDR1 SEHNR and CDR2 FQNEAQ (reference sequence). This CDR3 contains 11 residues. CDR3 DNA sequence: TGTGCCAGCAGCTCGCAATCGGCCCAGTACTTC. Encoded protein: CASSSQSAQYF.

The rearrangement joins TRBV20-1 to TRBJ2-5, with D tentatively TRBD1 (5 bases). Germline values: CDR1 DFQATT, CDR2 SNEGSKA (reference sequence). V was trimmed by 3 bases and J by 3 bases, leaving 8 bases between them. This CDR3 has 12 amino acids. As DNA, the CDR3 is TGCAGTGCTAGGGACACTGAAGAGACCCAGTACTTC. Protein: CSARDTEETQYF.

This clonotype has just a few counts. The rearrangement uses TRBV20-1 and TRBJ2-1; 9 bases agree with TRBD2. CDR1 DFQATT and CDR2 SNEGSKA come from the germline V gene (reference sequence). This CDR3 has 15 residues. The junction had 12 bases not matched to a gene; V was cut back by 3 bases and J by 9 bases. CDR3 sequence reads: CSASLTSGPLGEQFF. DNA of the CDR3: TGCAGTGCTAGTCTCACTAGCGGGCCTCTGGGTGAGCAGTTCTTC.

The rearrangement joins TRBV14 to TRBJ1-4; tentative D call: TRBD1 (5 bases). This CDR3 comprises 13 residues. CDR1 is SGHDN, CDR2 FVKESK, per germline. V was pared by 2 bases and J by 10 bases, with 11 bases between. CDR3 sequence reads: CASSQQGVGKLFF. CDR3 nucleotides: TGTGCCAGCAGCCAACAGGGTGTGGGAAAACTGTTTTTT.

This clonotype was detected ten times or more. V usage is TRBV20-1 and J usage is TRBJ2-1; 10 nucleotides line up with TRBD2. The CDR3 sequence is 15 residues long. CDR1 DFQATT and CDR2 SNEGSKA come from the germline V gene (reference sequence). Unmatched junction bases numbered 14, after V lost 6 bases and J lost 9 bases. The CDR3 DNA follows: TGCAGTGCCTACCGAGCGGGGGGGAATCTCGGTGAGCAGTTCTTC. It is translated as CSAYRAGGNLGEQFF.

This clonotype has more than one count but fewer than ten. The chain has TRBV27 and TRBJ1-5; D gene ambiguous. CDR1 is MNHEY, CDR2 SMNVEV, per germline (reference sequence). V lost 6 bases and J lost 7, with 19 bases in between. The CDR3 sequence is 15 residues long. The CDR3 DNA follows: TGTGCCAGCAGCCACAACGGGGAGGCCGGGCAGCCCCAGCATTTT. Translation gives CASSHNGEAGQPQHF.